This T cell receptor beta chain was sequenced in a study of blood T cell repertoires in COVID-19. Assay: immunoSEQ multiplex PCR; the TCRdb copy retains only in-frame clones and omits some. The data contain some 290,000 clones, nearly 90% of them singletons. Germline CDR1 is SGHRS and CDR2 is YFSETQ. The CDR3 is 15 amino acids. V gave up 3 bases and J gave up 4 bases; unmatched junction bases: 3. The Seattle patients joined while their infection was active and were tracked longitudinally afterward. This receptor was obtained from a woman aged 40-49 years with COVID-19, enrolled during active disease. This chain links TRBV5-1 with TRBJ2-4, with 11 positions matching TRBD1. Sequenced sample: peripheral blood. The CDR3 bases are TGCGCCAGCAGCTCCGGGACAGGGGGTAAAAACATTCAGTACTTC. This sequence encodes CASSSGTGGKNIQYF.